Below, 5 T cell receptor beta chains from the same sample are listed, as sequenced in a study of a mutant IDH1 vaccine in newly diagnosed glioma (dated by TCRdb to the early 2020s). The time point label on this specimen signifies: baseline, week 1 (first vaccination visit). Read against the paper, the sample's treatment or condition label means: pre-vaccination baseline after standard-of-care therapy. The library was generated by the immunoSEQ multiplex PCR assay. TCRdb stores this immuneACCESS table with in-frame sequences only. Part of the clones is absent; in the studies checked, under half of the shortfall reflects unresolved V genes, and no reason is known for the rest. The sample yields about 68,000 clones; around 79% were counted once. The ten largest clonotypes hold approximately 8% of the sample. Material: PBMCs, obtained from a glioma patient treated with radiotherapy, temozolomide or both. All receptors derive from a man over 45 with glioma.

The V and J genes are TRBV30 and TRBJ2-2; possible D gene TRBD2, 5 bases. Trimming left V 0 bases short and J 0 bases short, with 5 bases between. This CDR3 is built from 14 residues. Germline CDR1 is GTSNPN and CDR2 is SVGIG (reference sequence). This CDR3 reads CAWSVGANTGELFF. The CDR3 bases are TGTGCCTGGAGTGTCGGGGCGAACACCGGGGAGCTGTTTTTT.

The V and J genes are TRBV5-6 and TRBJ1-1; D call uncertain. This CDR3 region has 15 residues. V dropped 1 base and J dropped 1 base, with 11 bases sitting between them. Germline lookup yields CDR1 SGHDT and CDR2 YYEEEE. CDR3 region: CASSLRFAGNTEAFF. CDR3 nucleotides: TGTGCCAGCAGCTTGAGGTTTGCCGGGAACACTGAAGCTTTCTTT.

The CDR3 sequence: CASSEGPLFDQPQHF. The CDR3 DNA is TGTGCCAGCAGTGAAGGTCCCCTCTTCGATCAGCCCCAGCATTTT. The chain recombines TRBV2 with TRBJ1-5, with D unclear. Trimming cost V 1 base and J 5 bases, with 12 bases left between them. Germline V gene data show CDR1 as SNHLY and CDR2 as FYNNEI. This CDR3 contains 15 residues.

The CDR3 region is CASALYGEQFF. In DNA, the CDR3 is TGTGCTAGTGCCTTGTATGGTGAGCAGTTCTTC. The chain couples TRBV12-5 to TRBJ2-1; D call uncertain. V was pared by 7 bases and J by 9 bases, with 10 bases between. Germline values: CDR1 LGHNT, CDR2 FRNRAP. The CDR3 loop spans 11 amino acids.

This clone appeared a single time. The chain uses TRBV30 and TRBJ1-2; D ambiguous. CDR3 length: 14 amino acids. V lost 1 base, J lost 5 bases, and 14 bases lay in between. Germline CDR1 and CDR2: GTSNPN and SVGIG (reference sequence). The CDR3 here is CAWSETPGFYGYTF. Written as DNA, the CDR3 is TGTGCCTGGAGTGAAACCCCGGGATTTTATGGCTACACCTTC. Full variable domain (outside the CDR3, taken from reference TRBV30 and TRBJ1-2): SQTIHQWPATLVQPVGSPLSLECTVEGTSNPNLYWYRQAAGRGLQLLFYSVGIGQISSEVPQNLSASRPQDRQFILSSKKLLLSDSGFYLCAWSETPGFYGYTFGSGTRLTVV.